Shown below are 21 T cell receptor beta chains from a single sample sequenced in a study of CD8 T cells in ankylosing spondylitis (dated by TCRdb to between 2016 and 2019). The method behind the library was 5' RACE. Reads for this sample came from an Illumina HiSeq 2500. TCRdb reanalyzed the raw reads on its own, using fastp at Q25 for trimming and MiXCR for clone calling, and kept in-frame beta chains. When rows share a CDR3 protein, they turn into one entry using the most common DNA and genes. The sample table lists 150,000 to 200,000 distinct CDR3 sequences, around 13% of them with a count of one. Of the sample, about 10% falls within the top ten clones. The source material was blood, either unsorted or a sorted T cell fraction (not recorded which). The receptors were sampled from a female donor with ankylosing spondylitis or in good health (not recorded which).

The V and J genes are TRBV20-1 and TRBJ2-7; 10 nucleotides match TRBD1. This CDR3 region has 14 residues. Trimming at V came to 5 bases and at J to 5 bases, leaving 9 bases not matched to a gene. Germline lookup yields CDR1 DFQATT and CDR2 SNEGSKA (reference sequence). CDR3 coding DNA: TGCAGTGCTCATCCGGGACAGGGGAGCAACGAGCAGTACTTC. Translating it yields CSAHPGQGSNEQYF.

This clonotype was recorded at least ten times. The gene calls are TRBV5-1 and TRBJ2-3; TRBD2 is a possible D gene (6 bases). CDR1 and CDR2 (germline): SGHRS, YFSETQ. Trimming left V 1 base short and J 5 bases short, with 14 bases between. The CDR3 has 15 amino acids. The CDR3 nucleotides read TGCGCCAGCAGCTTGTCGTGGGGGAGGAGAGATACGCAGTATTTT. It translates to CASSLSWGRRDTQYF.

CDR3 in DNA: TGTGCCAGCAGTTTACCCGGACTAGCGGGAGGGGGCTCCTACAATGAGCAGTTCTTC. Its protein product is CASSLPGLAGGGSYNEQFF. The gene calls are TRBV3-1 and TRBJ2-1, with TRBD2 matching 15 bases. With V trimmed by 6 bases and J by 0 bases, 9 bases remained unmatched. This CDR3 spans 19 amino acids. From germline, CDR1 is LGHDT and CDR2 YNNKEL (reference sequence).

V is TRBV3-1 and J is TRBJ1-2, with D possibly being TRBD1 (5 bases). This CDR3 comprises 9 residues. Per germline, CDR1 LGHDT and CDR2 YNNKEL (reference sequence). V was pared by 8 bases and J by 14 bases, with 12 bases between. This chain's CDR3 is CASGTPRTF. The CDR3 nucleotides read TGTGCCAGCGGGACCCCGAGGACCTTC.

This clonotype was observed a handful of times. The chain is built from TRBV12-3 or TRBV12-4 and TRBJ1-5; a weak D match, TRBD1 (5 bases). V was pared by 4 bases and J by 9 bases, with 10 bases between. CDR3 length: 12 residues. This CDR3 is CASSSRQGPQHF. The CDR3 nucleotides read TGTGCCAGCAGTTCCCGTCAGGGGCCCCAGCATTTT.

This clonotype was recorded a few times. The chain combines TRBV5-1 with TRBJ2-5, with 8 bases lining up with TRBD1. Losses at the gene ends were 4 bases for V and 5 bases for J; bases not matched to a gene: 13. The V gene's germline CDR1 is SGHRS and CDR2 YFSETQ. The CDR3 has 16 amino acids. CDR3 loop: CASSHLPDREVETQYF. Here the CDR3 DNA reads TGCGCCAGCAGCCACCTCCCGGACAGGGAAGTTGAGACCCAGTACTTC.

This clonotype has ten or more counts. The chain joins TRBV6-5 to TRBJ2-1; 7 bases match TRBD2. The V gene end was trimmed by 4 bases and the J gene end by 2 bases; junction bases not matched to a gene: 8. Germline assignment: CDR1 MNHEY and CDR2 SVGAGI. The CDR3 spans 16 residues. Written as DNA, the CDR3 is TGTGCCAGCAGTTTCCGCGGGGGATTAACCTACAATGAGCAGTTCTTC. This translates into CASSFRGGLTYNEQFF.

This clonotype was seen at least ten times. This chain links TRBV19 with TRBJ1-1; no clear D gene. CDR1 is LNHDA and CDR2 is SQIVND in the germline V gene (reference sequence). The CDR3 runs 14 residues. V dropped 6 bases and J dropped 2 bases, with 13 bases sitting between them. The CDR3 region has the DNA TGTGCCAGTAGACCCGAGACGCCCAACACTGAAGCTTTCTTT. Amino acids: CASRPETPNTEAFF.

This clonotype was recorded a few times. The chain links TRBV20-1 to TRBJ1-6; D not resolved. From germline, CDR1 is DFQATT and CDR2 SNEGSKA (reference sequence). The CDR3 spans 16 residues. CDR3 protein: CSARRETQVYNSPLHF. CDR3 sequence (DNA): TGCAGCGCTCGCCGAGAGACCCAGGTTTATAATTCACCCCTCCACTTT.

This clonotype was recorded many times. The chain joins TRBV9 to TRBJ1-1; unclear D gene. The CDR3 is 12 residues long. The germline gives CDR1 SGDLS, CDR2 YYNGEE. V was pared by 3 bases and J by 5 bases, with 8 bases between. The CDR3: CASSGPYTEAFF. CDR3 DNA sequence: TGTGCCAGCAGCGGCCCCTATACTGAAGCTTTCTTT. The variable domain in full, completed from reference TRBV9 and TRBJ1-1, reads DSGVTQTPKHLITATGQRVTLRCSPRSGDLSVYWYQQSLDQGLQFLIQYYNGEERAKGNILERFSAQQFPDLHSELNLSSLELGDSALYFCASSGPYTEAFFGQGTRLTVV.

This clonotype appeared many times. The chain has TRBV5-1 and TRBJ1-1; D is perhaps TRBD1 (5 bases). Trimming took 1 base from V and 1 from J, leaving 11 bases between them. This CDR3 is built from 15 residues. Germline-derived CDR1 and CDR2 are SGHRS and YFSETQ. Here the CDR3 DNA reads TGCGCCAGCAGCTTGATCGGGACGGAGAACACTGAAGCTTTCTTT. Protein sequence: CASSLIGTENTEAFF.

Many counts were recorded for this clonotype. The V gene is TRBV20-1, the J gene TRBJ2-1; TRBD2 matches 9 bases. CDR1 and CDR2 from the germline V gene are DFQATT and SNEGSKA (reference sequence). The CDR3 is made up of 15 amino acids. The trim removed 3 bases at V and 4 bases at J, leaving 7 bases unmatched. CDR3 region: CSASGAGGFYNEQFF. DNA of the CDR3: TGCAGTGCTAGCGGGGCGGGAGGGTTTTACAATGAGCAGTTCTTC.

This clonotype turned up a few times. The rearrangement uses TRBV27 and TRBJ2-6; D unclear. CDR1 and CDR2 (germline): MNHEY, SMNVEV (reference sequence). The CDR3 totals 14 residues. V dropped 8 bases and J dropped 0 bases, with 8 bases sitting between them. This CDR3 reads CASSRSSGANVLTF. The CDR3 DNA follows: TGTGCCAGCTCTCGTAGCTCTGGGGCCAACGTCCTGACTTTC.

V gene TRBV11-1 combines with J gene TRBJ2-2; perhaps TRBD2 as D (7 bases). The germline gives CDR1 SGHAT, CDR2 FQDESV (reference sequence). This CDR3 has 18 residues. V lost 6 bases, J lost 0 bases, and 20 bases lay in between. DNA of the CDR3: TGTGCCAGCAGACGGGGAGGGGGTATCCCCCCGAACACCGGGGAGCTGTTTTTT. The encoded protein is CASRRGGGIPPNTGELFF.

This clonotype was recorded many times. The DNA for the CDR3 is TGTGCCAGCAGTTACGACGTTGAAGCTTTCTTT. The encoded protein is CASSYDVEAFF. The V call is TRBV2, the J call TRBJ1-1; D remains ambiguous. The CDR3 has 11 residues. Germline V CDR1 and CDR2: SNHLY, FYNNEI. V lost 5 bases and J 7 bases, leaving 8 bases between the germline ends. The full variable domain, its missing parts supplied by reference TRBV2 and TRBJ1-1, is EPEVTQTPSHQVTQMGQEVILRCVPISNHLYFYWYRQILGQKVEFLVSFYNNEISEKSEIFDDQFSVERPDGSNFTLKIRSTKLEDSAMYFCASSYDVEAFFGQGTRLTVV.

A single count supports this clonotype. A much bigger clone sits one base away, suggesting this may be a read error. The chain couples TRBV7-2 to TRBJ2-3, with no clear D. CDR3 size: 12 residues. Germline V CDR1 and CDR2: SGHTA, FQGNSA. The CDR3 region has the DNA TGTGCCAGCAGCTCCCTGAAAGATGCGCAGTATTTT. Translated: CASSSLKDAQYF.

The table lists this clonotype with a few counts. J is TRBJ1-1 and V is TRBV7-6; D is unclear. Germline-derived CDR1 and CDR2 are SGHVS and FNYEAQ. Deletions cut 5 bases from V and 1 base from J, with 8 bases between. This CDR3 is built from 13 residues. The chain's CDR3 is CASSTQENTEAFF. CDR3 sequence (DNA): TGTGCCAGCAGCACCCAAGAGAACACTGAAGCTTTCTTT.

This clonotype was seen many times. V is TRBV5-6 and J is TRBJ1-6; no reliable D call. Trimming left V 0 bases short and J 7 bases short, with 5 bases between. This CDR3 has 13 amino acids. The germline V gene encodes CDR1 SGHDT and CDR2 YYEEEE. The CDR3 DNA sequence: TGTGCCAGCAGCTTGGGGGCGAATTCACCCCTCCACTTT. As protein: CASSLGANSPLHF.

This clonotype was counted many times. The rearrangement uses TRBV5-1 and TRBJ2-3, with D perhaps matching TRBD1 (5 bases). The CDR3 spans 14 residues. Germline loops: CDR1 SGHRS, CDR2 YFSETQ. Trimming took off 0 bases at V and 8 bases at J, with 13 bases between the two ends. The CDR3 DNA reads TGCGCCAGCAGCTTGGGGACATTAGAAGGTACGCAGTATTTT. This translates into CASSLGTLEGTQYF.

This clonotype occurred many times. V and J are TRBV7-2 and TRBJ2-1, with D uncertain. V gave up 4 bases and J gave up 4 bases, with 14 bases separating them. Germline CDR1 SGHTA, CDR2 FQGNSA. CDR3 length: 15 residues. The chain's CDR3 is CASSSESSRYNEQFF. CDR3 coding DNA: TGTGCCAGCAGCTCCGAGAGTTCCCGGTACAATGAGCAGTTCTTC. The variable domain in full, with the rest retrieved from reference TRBV7-2 and TRBJ2-1, is GAGVSQSPSNKVTEKGKDVELRCDPISGHTALYWYRQSLGQGLEFLIYFQGNSAPDKSGLPSDRFSAERTGGSVSTLTIQRTQQEDSAVYLCASSSESSRYNEQFFGPGTRLTVL.

This clonotype was counted between two and nine times. This rearrangement joins TRBV5-1 to TRBJ2-5, with 7 bases matching TRBD1. Germline V gene lookup returns CDR1 SGHRS and CDR2 YFSETQ. CDR3 length equals 14 residues. With V trimmed by 4 bases and J by 0 bases, 3 bases remained unmatched. The CDR3 DNA sequence: TGCGCCAGCAGCCCGGGACAGAACCAAGAGACCCAGTACTTC. Translated: CASSPGQNQETQYF. The full variable domain, in which reference TRBV5-1 and TRBJ2-5 provide the parts outside the CDR3, is KAGVTQTPRYLIKTRGQQVTLSCSPISGHRSVSWYQQTPGQGLQFLFEYFSETQRNKGNFPGRFSGRQFSNSRSEMNVSTLELGDSALYLCASSPGQNQETQYFGPGTRLLVL.